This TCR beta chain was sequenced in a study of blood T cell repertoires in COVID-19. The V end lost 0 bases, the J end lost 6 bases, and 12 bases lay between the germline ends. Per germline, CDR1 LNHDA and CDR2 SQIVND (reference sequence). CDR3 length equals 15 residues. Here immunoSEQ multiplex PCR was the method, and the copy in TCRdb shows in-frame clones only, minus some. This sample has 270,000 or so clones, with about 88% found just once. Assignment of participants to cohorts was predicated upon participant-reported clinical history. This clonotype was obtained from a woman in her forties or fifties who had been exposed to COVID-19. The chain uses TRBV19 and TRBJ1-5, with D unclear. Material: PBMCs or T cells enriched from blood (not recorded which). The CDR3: CASSIDRIRGQPQHF. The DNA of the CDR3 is TGTGCCAGTAGTATAGATAGGATAAGAGGTCAGCCCCAGCATTTT.